This is a list of T cell receptor beta chains from one sample in a study of tumor-infiltrating lymphocytes in primary liver carcinoma. TCRdb redid the calling of the multiplex PCR reads with MiXCR, one entry per CDR3 protein. The sample includes 20,000 to 25,000 distinct CDR3 sequences, approximately 70% of them seen just once. The sample comprised liver tumor tissue from sampling region 1. The receptors derive from a man aged 40-55 years with primary liver carcinoma and hepatitis B virus infection. CDR3s include the opening cysteine and the closing phenylalanine or tryptophan. A D gene is named only where the DNA matches it firmly. Size is stated for part of the rows, as once, few or many counts, or as a class when the clone is expanded.

CDR3aa	CDR3nt	d_gene	abundance	j_gene	v_gene
CDSSRGATYNEQFF	TGTGACAGTAGCCGCGGGGCCACCTACAATGAGCAGTTTTTC	.	.	TRBJ2-1	TRBV6-5
CASRQGRTSSYNSPLHF	TGTGCCAGCAGACAAGGACGGACAAGCTCCTATAATTCACCCCTCCACTTT	.	.	TRBJ1-6	TRBV6-5
CASSPGGGNHPQYF	TGTGCCAGCAGCCCAGGGGGGGGCAATCATCCCCAATATTTT	TRBD1	.	TRBJ1-5	TRBV6-1
CASSYSYEQYF	TGTGCCAGCAGCTATTCCTACGAGCAGTACTTC	.	many	TRBJ2-7	TRBV11-3
CASRAIYEQYF	TGTGCCAGCAGGGCTATCTACGAGCAGTACTTC	.	medium-sized	TRBJ2-7	TRBV6-2/TRBV6-3
CASSSDSTYEQYF	TGTGCCAGCAGTTCTGACAGCACCTACGAGCAATACTTC	.	.	TRBJ2-7	TRBV11-2
CAGSFGQGSDQLQHF	TGTGCAGGCAGTTTTGGGCAAGGAAGCGATCAGCTCCAGCATTTT	.	.	TRBJ1-5	TRBV12-3/TRBV12-4
CASSKGGQLAGLTGELFF	TGTGCCAGCAGCAAGGGGGGTCAACTAGCGGGGTTGACCGGGGAGCTGTTTTTT	TRBD2	medium-sized	TRBJ2-2	TRBV5-6
CVSSLTLGGTNTGELFF	TGTGTCAGCAGCTTAACATTAGGAGGGACGAACACCGGGGAGCTGTTCTTT	.	.	TRBJ2-2	TRBV11-2
CASSIGIGDLYEQYF	TGTGCCAGCAGTATCGGGATAGGGGACCTCTACGAGCAGTACTTC	.	.	TRBJ2-7	TRBV12-3/TRBV12-4
CASSSKNSPFHF	TGTGCCAGCAGCTCAAAGAATTCACCCTTCCACTTT	.	.	TRBJ1-6	TRBV12-3/TRBV12-4
CATSDLEGASGISEQFF	TGTGCCACCAGTGATTTAGAAGGGGCTAGCGGGATAAGTGAGCAGTTCTTC	TRBD2	many	TRBJ2-1	TRBV24-1
CASSLDGSGCTSYNEQLF	TGCGCCAGCAGCTTGGACGGTAGCGGGTGTACGTCCTACAATGAGCAGCTCTTC	TRBD2	.	TRBJ2-1	TRBV5-1
CASSEDPNQPQHF	TGTGCCAGCAGCGAAGACCCCAATCAGCCCCAGCATTTT	.	many	TRBJ1-5	TRBV11-3
CSVESSRGTDTQHF	TGCAGCGTTGAATCCTCTAGGGGCACAGATACGCAGCATTTT	.	few	TRBJ1-5	TRBV29-1
CTNKRGENTGELFF	TGCACCAATAAAAGGGGGGAGAACACCGGGGAGCTGTTTTTT	.	few	TRBJ2-2	TRBV5-1
CAGSLEGNYGYTF	TGTGCTGGCAGCTTAGAGGGGAACTATGGCTACACCTTC	.	once	TRBJ1-2	TRBV11-2
CASRSSREVTYEQYF	TGTGCAAGCCGTTCTAGCCGGGAGGTCACCTACGAGCAGTACTTC	TRBD2	.	TRBJ2-7	TRBV6-6
CAISSDRAQEAQYF	TGTGCCATCAGCTCAGACAGGGCCCAAGAGGCCCAGTACTTC	TRBD1	.	TRBJ2-5	TRBV10-3
CASSLDGFANKKLFF	TGCGCCAGCAGCTTAGACGGATTCGCTAATAAAAAACTGTTTTTT	.	.	TRBJ1-4	TRBV11-2
CSVAGVPFYEQYF	TGCAGCGTTGCAGGTGTTCCCTTCTACGAGCAGTACTTT	.	once	TRBJ2-7	TRBV29-1
CASSLVPGLHSALHF	TGCGCCAGCAGCTTGGTCCCAGGGCTGCATTCAGCCCTCCACTTT	.	.	TRBJ1-6	TRBV5-1
CATSGTGIGVSETQYF	TGTGCCACCAGTGGAACCGGCATAGGGGTTTCGGAGACCCAGTACTTC	.	.	TRBJ2-5	TRBV24-1
CVSSGTSGRNTQYF	TGTGTCAGCAGTGGGACTAGTGGGCGAAATACGCAGTATTTT	TRBD2	.	TRBJ2-3	TRBV2
CTGSLSGVSSGNTIYF	TGTACCGGCAGCTTGTCGGGGGTCAGCTCTGGAAACACCATATATTTT	.	.	TRBJ1-3	TRBV11-2
CASSLTSGSSYEQYF	TGCGCCAGCAGCCTTACTAGCGGGAGCTCCTACGAGCAGTACTTC	TRBD2	many	TRBJ2-7	TRBV5-1
CASRPGQAASFYEQHF	TGTGCCAGTAGGCCCGGACAGGCAGCATCCTTTTATGAGCAGCACTTC	TRBD1	.	TRBJ2-7	TRBV6-5
CASSLIYTDIQYF	TGTGCCAGCAGCTTGATTTACACAGATATACAGTATTTT	.	.	TRBJ2-3	TRBV11-2
CSARFTGAAQPQHF	TGCAGTGCTAGGTTTACAGGGGCGGCTCAGCCCCAGCATTTT	TRBD1	.	TRBJ1-5	TRBV20-1
CASSLEQYQETQYF	TGCGCCAGCAGCTTGGAACAATACCAAGAGACCCAGTACTTC	.	.	TRBJ2-5	TRBV5-1
CASSIPRATSISVTQYF	TGTGCCAGCAGTATCCCCAGGGCTACAAGTATCTCAGTTACGCAGTATTTT	.	.	TRBJ2-3	TRBV28
CASSETANYGYTF	TGCGCCAGCAGCGAGACAGCTAACTATGGCTACACCTTC	.	many	TRBJ1-2	TRBV4-1
CSARSGRGEQFF	TGCAGTGCTAGGAGCGGGAGAGGAGAGCAGTTCTTC	TRBD2	.	TRBJ2-1	TRBV20-1
CASSLTPGGGKETQCF	TGTGCCAGCAGCCTTACTCCTGGCGGGGGTAAAGAGACCCAGTGCTTC	TRBD2	.	TRBJ2-5	TRBV11-2
CASSLDLVEEQYF	TGTGCCAGTAGCTTGGACCTGGTGGAGGAGCAGTACTTC	.	few	TRBJ2-7	TRBV7-8
CASSLALGGANTGELFF	TGTGCCAGCAGCTTAGCATTAGGAGGGGCGAACACCGGGGAGCTGTTTTTT	.	hyperexpanded	TRBJ2-2	TRBV11-2
CASSAARDLDEQFF	TGTGCCAGCAGCGCCGCCAGGGATTTGGATGAGCAGTTCTTC	.	many	TRBJ2-1	TRBV9
CSVASGDYEQYF	TGCAGCGTTGCCTCAGGGGACTACGAGCAGTACTTC	.	many	TRBJ2-7	TRBV29-1
CASSQTGSEAFF	TGTGCTAGCAGTCAGACAGGGTCTGAAGCTTTCTTT	TRBD1	few	TRBJ1-1	TRBV11-3
CASSLMGTGKLVHEAIF	TGTGCTAGCAGCTTAATGGGTACAGGGAAGTTAGTCCATGAAGCTATCTTT	.	.	TRBJ1-1	TRBV11-2
CASTQGASTDTQYF	TGTGCCAGCACCCAGGGTGCCAGCACAGATACGCAGTATTTT	.	medium-sized	TRBJ2-3	TRBV6-6
CASSLIYTDTQCF	TGCGCCAGCAGCTTGATCTACACAGATACGCAGTGTTTT	.	.	TRBJ2-3	TRBV5-1
CASSMAVGYSTDTQYF	TGCGCCAGCAGCATGGCAGTGGGTTATAGCACAGATACGCAGTATTTT	.	.	TRBJ2-3	TRBV5-1
CSATGEASYEQYF	TGCAGCGCTACAGGGGAGGCCTCCTACGAGCAGTACTTC	.	large	TRBJ2-7	TRBV29-1
CTSSQGTQGQGFFTPTDEQFF	TGCACCAGCAGCCAAGGTACACAGGGGCAGGGGTTTTTCACCCCCACGGATGAGCAGTTCTTC	TRBD1	.	TRBJ2-1	TRBV4-1
CASSQAPVNEQFF	TGTGCCAGCAGCCAAGCCCCGGTGAATGAGCAGTTCTTC	.	few	TRBJ2-1	TRBV4-2
CASSLEARPQETQYF	TGTGCCAGCAGCTTAGAGGCGAGGCCCCAAGAGACCCAGTACTTC	.	many	TRBJ2-5	TRBV11-1
CASRFGQGSNQPQHF	.	.	.	TRBJ1-5	TRBV12-3/TRBV12-4
CVSSLESGISGEQYF	TGCGTCAGCAGCTTAGAATCCGGGATCTCTGGCGAGCAGTACTTC	.	.	TRBJ2-7	TRBV11-2
CASSSWVGQGFYEQYF	TGTGCCAGCAGTTCCTGGGTGGGACAGGGGTTTTACGAGCAGTACTTC	TRBD1	many	TRBJ2-7	TRBV11-2
CAIGTLGADAQYF	TGTGCCATCGGGACCTTAGGCGCAGATGCGCAGTATTTT	.	.	TRBJ2-3	TRBV10-3
CAWQITEANTGELFF	TGTGCCTGGCAAATAACGGAAGCCAACACCGGGGAGCTGTTTTTT	.	.	TRBJ2-2	TRBV30
CANRTTYILSPLHF	TGTGCCAACAGGACGACTTATATTCTTTCACCCCTCCACTTT	.	.	TRBJ1-6	TRBV28